These 27 T cell receptor beta chains came from one sample sequenced in a study of spatial heterogeneity in lung cancer. TCRdb used MiXCR to reprocess the 5' RACE reads, holding one entry per CDR3 protein. This sample has about 92,000 distinct CDR3 sequences, with around 12% found just once. Noted time point: sample taken at primary tumor resection. Unsorted whole RNA samples from tumor, nontumor lung or frozen PBMC were sequenced. This specimen consisted of PBMCs, obtained at surgery. All receptors come from a male donor with early-stage non-small cell lung cancer.

The chain links TRBV27 to TRBJ2-7; 9 nucleotides match TRBD2. The V segment lost 3 bases and the J segment 3 bases; nucleotides outside the gene matches: 12. The CDR3 length is 17 residues. Germline CDR1 and CDR2: MNHEY and SMNVEV (reference sequence). The CDR3 loop reads CASSFRRLAGPHYEQYF. CDR3 sequence (DNA): TGTGCCAGCAGTTTCCGTCGGCTAGCGGGGCCCCACTACGAGCAGTACTTC.

This clonotype was counted only a few times. V is TRBV11-2 and J is TRBJ2-1; D not resolved. The CDR3 consists of 15 residues. CDR1 SGHAT and CDR2 FQNNGV come from the germline V gene. With 1 base removed from V and 0 bases from J, the gap between germline ends came to 7 bases. The CDR3 DNA sequence: TGTGCCAGCAGCTTAGCTCCAGCCTCCTACAATGAGCAGTTCTTC. This codes for CASSLAPASYNEQFF. The variable domain in full, with the rest retrieved from reference TRBV11-2 and TRBJ2-1, is EAGVAQSPRYKIIEKRQSVAFWCNPISGHATLYWYQQILGQGPKLLIQFQNNGVVDDSQLPKDRFSAERLKGVDSTLKIQPAKLEDSAVYLCASSLAPASYNEQFFGPGTRLTVL.

This clonotype was recorded a few times. This sequence joins TRBV7-6 and TRBJ2-7; D gene ambiguous. Trimming cost V 1 base and J 5 bases, with 9 bases left between them. Germline CDR1 is SGHVS and CDR2 is FNYEAQ. This CDR3 spans 13 amino acids. The CDR3 DNA reads as TGTGCCAGCAGCTTAGTTTATGGCGACGAGCAGTACTTC. Protein: CASSLVYGDEQYF.

J is TRBJ1-2 and V is TRBV15, with TRBD1 matching 7 bases. Germline assignment: CDR1 LNHNV and CDR2 YYDKDF (reference sequence). The CDR3 contains 15 residues. V was pared by 3 bases and J by 9 bases, with 13 bases of the junction left unmatched. The CDR3 DNA reads as TGTGCCACCAGCAGGGATCGGAGAGGGGGCATTAGCTACACCTTC. Amino acids: CATSRDRRGGISYTF.

This clonotype was seen repeatedly, ten times or more. The chain links TRBV9 to TRBJ2-7; 7 bases match TRBD2. The CDR3 covers 15 residues. Trimming removed 1 base from V and 5 bases from J; junction bases left unmatched: 9. Germline values: CDR1 SGDLS, CDR2 YYNGEE. This CDR3 reads CASSVTAGVSNEQYF. CDR3 nucleotides: TGTGCCAGCAGCGTAACCGCGGGAGTAAGTAACGAGCAGTACTTC.

This clonotype occurred a few times. The V gene is TRBV12-3 or TRBV12-4, the J gene TRBJ2-1; D is uncertain. The CDR3 sequence is 15 residues long. V lost 1 base, J lost 0 bases, and 7 bases lay in between. For the CDR3, the DNA is TGTGCCAGCAGTTTAGGCAGCTTCTCCTACAATGAGCAGTTCTTC. As protein: CASSLGSFSYNEQFF.

This clonotype was recorded many times. The chain recombines TRBV10-3 with TRBJ2-7; TRBD2 aligns across 7 bases. This CDR3 is 15 amino acids long. Germline V CDR1 and CDR2: ENHRY, SYGVKD. V was clipped by 3 bases and J by 2 bases; unmatched bases: 7. The CDR3 DNA reads as TGTGCCATCAGTGAAAGTCTAGCGGACACCTACGAGCAGTACTTC. Translating gives CAISESLADTYEQYF.

This clonotype came up many times. This sequence joins TRBV20-1 and TRBJ1-1; the D gene is possibly TRBD1 (5 bases). The V end lost 4 bases, the J end lost 8 bases, and 20 bases lay between the germline ends. Germline V gene lookup returns CDR1 DFQATT and CDR2 SNEGSKA (reference sequence). The CDR3 is 14 amino acids. The CDR3 coding sequence is TGCAGTGCTAAGGACATTATTCTCTCTCTGGAAGCTTTCTTT. Encoded protein: CSAKDIILSLEAFF.

This clonotype was found a few times. The gene calls are TRBV9 and TRBJ2-2, with no clear D. Germline-derived CDR1 and CDR2 are SGDLS and YYNGEE. The V and J ends lost 3 bases and 2 bases respectively, with 14 bases between them. CDR3 length: 16 residues. The CDR3: CASSAGPHPNTGELFF. CDR3 coding DNA: TGTGCCAGCAGCGCAGGACCTCACCCTAACACCGGGGAGCTGTTTTTT.

This clonotype has a handful of counts. The V call is TRBV5-1, the J call TRBJ2-3; TRBD2 matches at 8 bases. The V and J ends lost 4 bases and 2 bases, in that order; junction bases with no gene match: 15. From germline, CDR1 is SGHRS and CDR2 YFSETQ. The CDR3 runs 18 residues. The CDR3 loop is CASSPGTRAPHNTDTQYF. As DNA, the CDR3 is TGCGCCAGCAGCCCCGGGACTAGAGCCCCCCACAACACAGATACGCAGTATTTT.

The rearrangement uses TRBV7-2 and TRBJ1-1; D call uncertain. This CDR3 region has 15 residues. Germline CDR1 reads SGHTA; CDR2 reads FQGNSA. The germline V and J ends were trimmed by 1 base and 0 bases, with 9 bases remaining between them. The CDR3 is CASSLGQTLNTEAFF. As DNA, the CDR3 is TGTGCCAGCAGCTTAGGTCAAACCCTGAACACTGAAGCTTTCTTT. Full variable domain (rest looked up from reference TRBV7-2 and TRBJ1-1): GAGVSQSPSNKVTEKGKDVELRCDPISGHTALYWYRQSLGQGLEFLIYFQGNSAPDKSGLPSDRFSAERTGGSVSTLTIQRTQQEDSAVYLCASSLGQTLNTEAFFGQGTRLTVV.

This clonotype was seen a handful of times. The chain employs TRBV3-1 and TRBJ2-5; D is unresolved. V gave up 5 bases and J gave up 5 bases, with 6 bases separating them. The CDR3 loop spans 11 amino acids. Germline CDR1 LGHDT, CDR2 YNNKEL (reference sequence). The CDR3 here is CASSGMETQYF. CDR3 in DNA: TGTGCCAGCAGCGGGATGGAGACCCAGTACTTC.

This clonotype came up a few times. V and J are TRBV20-1 and TRBJ1-1, with D unresolved. There are 14 residues in the CDR3. Germline CDR1 DFQATT, CDR2 SNEGSKA (reference sequence). Trimming took off 1 base at V and 4 bases at J, with 13 bases between the two ends. CDR3 region: CSARVRGASTEAFF. CDR3 DNA: TGCAGTGCTAGAGTGCGGGGAGCCAGCACTGAAGCTTTCTTT.

J is TRBJ2-7 and V is TRBV4-2, with 15 nucleotides matching TRBD2. Germline CDR1 is LGHNA and CDR2 is YNFKEQ. The CDR3 extends over 15 amino acids. V dropped 4 bases and J dropped 7; count of bases not matched to a gene: 5. The CDR3 nucleotides read TGTGCCAGCAGCCCGGGGACTAGCGGGAGGTCGGAGCAGTACTTC. Amino acids: CASSPGTSGRSEQYF.

Only a few counts were recorded for this clonotype. The DNA of the CDR3 is TGTGCCAGCAGCCCCGCGGGGAGTCTCACCACAGATACGCAGTATTTT. Amino acid sequence: CASSPAGSLTTDTQYF. The chain employs TRBV6-2 or TRBV6-3 and TRBJ2-3; a weak D match, TRBD2 (6 bases). CDR3 length equals 16 residues. The germline CDR1 and CDR2 sequences are MNHEY and SVGEGT. Trimming left V 6 bases short and J 2 bases short, with 18 bases between.

The CDR3: CASSLLQGGGTDTQYF. The CDR3 DNA follows: TGTGCCAGCAGTTTACTGCAGGGGGGGGGGACAGATACGCAGTATTTT. This sequence joins TRBV27 and TRBJ2-3, with D perhaps matching TRBD1 or TRBD2 (7 bases each). The CDR3 covers 16 residues. CDR1 and CDR2 (germline): MNHEY, SMNVEV (reference sequence). V lost 2 bases and J 3 bases, leaving 15 bases between the germline ends.

V is TRBV5-5 and J is TRBJ1-2, with TRBD1 matching 9 bases. The trim removed 3 bases at V and 2 bases at J, leaving 8 bases unmatched. The CDR3 spans 16 residues. The germline V gene encodes CDR1 SGHKS and CDR2 YYEKEE (reference sequence). The CDR3: CASSSPSGQGNYGYTF. The CDR3 DNA reads as TGTGCCAGCAGCTCTCCGTCGGGACAGGGCAACTATGGCTACACCTTC. Looking up the rest from reference TRBV5-5 and TRBJ1-2 gives the full variable domain: DAGVTQSPTHLIKTRGQQVTLRCSPISGHKSVSWYQQVLGQGPQFIFQYYEKEERGRGNFPDRFSARQFPNYSSELNVNALLLGDSALYLCASSSPSGQGNYGYTFGSGTRLTVV.

This clonotype was counted only a few times. The rearrangement uses TRBV29-1 and TRBJ2-3; TRBD1 matches 8 bases. V was clipped by 4 bases and J by 2 bases; unmatched bases: 17. The CDR3 is 18 residues long. Germline-derived CDR1 and CDR2 are SQVTM and ANQGSEA. CDR3 nucleotides: TGCAGCGTTGGTCATCTGTACAGGGGGTCTTCATTCACAGATACGCAGTATTTT. This sequence encodes CSVGHLYRGSSFTDTQYF.

The chain carries TRBV6-6 and TRBJ2-3; unclear D gene. V lost 7 bases and J lost 4, with 15 bases in between. Per the germline V gene, CDR1 is MNHNY and CDR2 is SVGAGI (reference sequence). The CDR3 consists of 14 residues. The CDR3 sequence: CASITGYGPDTQYF. CDR3 DNA sequence: TGTGCCAGCATTACCGGGTACGGTCCAGATACGCAGTATTTT.

This clonotype was counted between two and nine times. The gene calls are TRBV5-1 and TRBJ2-7, with D possibly TRBD1 on 6 matching bases. This CDR3 spans 12 amino acids. V was shortened by 2 bases and J by 7 bases, with 10 bases between the two germline ends. In germline, CDR1 is SGHRS, CDR2 YFSETQ. The CDR3 region has the DNA TGCGCCAGCAGCTTCTCAGGGACAGAGCAGTACTTC. It is translated as CASSFSGTEQYF.

The V call is TRBV18, the J call TRBJ1-2; D remains unclear. Trimming removed 3 bases from V and 6 bases from J, with 14 bases in between. CDR3 length: 14 residues. Looked up from germline, CDR1 is KGHSH and CDR2 is LQKENI. CDR3 DNA sequence: TGTGCCAGCTCACCGATGGTGCTCTTGAATGGCTACACCTTC. It is translated as CASSPMVLLNGYTF. Using reference TRBV18 and TRBJ1-2 for the parts outside the CDR3, the full variable domain is NAGVMQNPRHLVRRRGQEARLRCSPMKGHSHVYWYRQLPEEGLKFMVYLQKENIIDESGMPKERFSAEFPKEGPSILRIQQVVRGDSAAYFCASSPMVLLNGYTFGSGTRLTVV.

The J gene is TRBJ1-1, the V gene TRBV20-1; TRBD1 matches at 8 bases. V was clipped by 6 bases and J by 5 bases; unmatched bases: 5. CDR1 and CDR2 from the germline V gene are DFQATT and SNEGSKA (reference sequence). The CDR3 has 12 amino acids. CDR3 nucleotide sequence: TGCAGTGCCACTCAGGGGGCAACTGAAGCTTTCTTT. Protein: CSATQGATEAFF.

This clonotype was seen repeatedly, ten times or more. V usage is TRBV23-1 and J usage is TRBJ1-6, with D maybe TRBD1 (5 bases). TRBV23-1 is recorded as an ORF, its role being uncertain. V was clipped by 4 bases and J by 9 bases, with 7 bases between them. The CDR3 runs 12 residues. The CDR3 nucleotides read TGCGCCAGCAGTCCCGACAGTTCACCCCTCCACTTT. Translation gives CASSPDSSPLHF.

CDR3 DNA: TGTGCCACCAGTGATTTGCGCAGGGGCTACACCTTC. Its translation is CATSDLRRGYTF. This chain uses TRBV24-1 with TRBJ1-2; D is unresolved. CDR1 and CDR2 (germline): KGHDR, SFDVKD. This CDR3 has 12 amino acids. Trimming left V 0 bases short and J 8 bases short, with 6 bases between.

The rearrangement joins TRBV7-2 to TRBJ2-2; 9 bases match TRBD2. Germline V gene lookup returns CDR1 SGHTA and CDR2 FQGNSA. Trimming removed 4 bases from V and 2 bases from J; junction bases left unmatched: 8. The CDR3 has 17 residues. The CDR3 DNA reads TGTGCCAGCAGCTCCACCGGGACTAGCTCTAACACCGGGGAGCTGTTTTTT. Translated, it gives CASSSTGTSSNTGELFF.

This clonotype has a handful of counts. This chain links TRBV3-1 with TRBJ1-1; D perhaps matches TRBD1 (6 bases). Germline V gives CDR1 LGHDT, CDR2 YNNKEL (reference sequence). The CDR3 extends over 16 amino acids. V lost 1 base and J 1 base, leaving 13 bases between the germline ends. CDR3 loop: CASSQGGVGGNTEAFF. The CDR3 coding sequence is TGTGCCAGCAGCCAAGGTGGGGTAGGGGGGAACACTGAAGCTTTCTTT. Drawing the rest from reference TRBV3-1 and TRBJ1-1, the complete variable domain is DTAVSQTPKYLVTQMGNDKSIKCEQNLGHDTMYWYKQDSKKFLKIMFSYNNKELIINETVPNRFSPKSPDKAHLNLHINSLELGDSAVYFCASSQGGVGGNTEAFFGQGTRLTVV.

The genes are TRBV20-1 and TRBJ2-1; D tentatively reads TRBD1 or TRBD2 (5 bases each). The germline gives CDR1 DFQATT, CDR2 SNEGSKA (reference sequence). The V gene lost 6 bases and the J gene lost 5 bases, with 17 bases spanning the gap. The CDR3 consists of 14 residues. The CDR3 loop is CSADGTQSDNEQFF. The DNA for the CDR3 is TGCAGTGCGGACGGGACCCAGTCGGACAATGAGCAGTTCTTC.